This T cell receptor (beta chain) was profiled in a study of blood T cells in healthy people across ages (dated by TCRdb to the mid-2010s). About the full investigation: In model experiments, template switching captured about one uniquely barcoded TCR beta cDNA molecule for every two T cells. The study measured age-related changes in TCR beta repertoire diversity using deep sequencing normalized with unique cDNA molecular identifiers. Four age groups were formed from the donors: young (average about 15 years), middle-aged (approximately 40), aged (approximately 60) and long-lived (less than 85). To avoid experimental bias, donors of different ages were distributed randomly across sequencing lanes. The study analyzed two additional independent replicas of 1 million unique cDNA reads from the same blood draw for two donors, one aged 18 to 29 and one aged 80 or older. Study-wide conclusions, independent of this receptor: The percentage of naive T cells measured by flow cytometry correlated strongly with observed TCR beta diversity. Donor CMV infection status was unknown, potentially confounding age-related changes in expanded clonotypes. Bulk unsorted PBMC profiling prevented conclusive comparison of naive and antigen-experienced compartments. Compared with the aged group, more naive CD4+ T cells, fewer expanded clones and increased TCR diversity were shown by the long-lived group, suggesting age selection. Total diversity estimates from one million sequenced T cells were considered lower bounds and underestimates. Observed TCR beta diversity per million T cells fell roughly linearly with age, and a significant reduction was already apparent by age around 44.

The library was made by 5' RACE. The instrument was an Illumina HiSeq 2500. The second PCR ran for roughly 7 to 11 cycles and used a J-beta primer mix along with a sample-barcoded 5' primer. A unique molecular identifier was introduced onto each TCR beta cDNA molecule by a template-switch 5' adaptor carrying 12 random nucleotides. Each sample yielded at least 3 million CDR3-containing paired-end reads. All of the RNA was converted into first-strand cDNA using the Mint cDNA synthesis kit, with a TRBC-specific oligonucleotide serving as the primer. All cDNA was treated with uracil-DNA glycosylase and then went through a first 18-cycle PCR with the universal primers M1SS and BC2_uni_R. The authors' analysis ran thus. Normalization of each sample was performed by random selection of 1 million high-quality reads, each carrying a distinct molecular identifier. Instead of being binned into consensus sequences, reads with shared molecular identifiers were discarded. MiTCR, with a Q25 quality threshold and the strictest error-elimination algorithm, was used for CDR3 identification, clonotype clustering and error correction. A nonparametric unseen species model with Euler transformation was used to estimate a lower bound on total TCR beta diversity. TCRdb applied fastp at Q25 and MiXCR to the public reads, then kept only in-frame beta chains. Under each unique CDR3 protein, matching rows form one entry showing the most common genes and DNA. TCRdb, not the original authors, processed these V and J calls. The sample table contains about 1.4 million distinct CDR3 sequences; only one count was recorded for approximately 59% of them. Clones ranked in the top ten supply 6.7% of the sample.

The trim is 2 bases for V and 2 bases for J, with a gap of 18 bases between the germline ends. In the germline V gene, CDR1 corresponds to ENHRY and CDR2 to SYGVKD. The CDR3, from cysteine to phenylalanine, totals 17 residues. The kept DNA is CDR3 alone, 51 bases in frame from the first base. The donors were 40 or so Caucasian individuals from Russia, aged about 6 to 100 years, who were systemically healthy. Around 10 milliliters of peripheral blood were collected from each donor into EDTA-treated Vacutainer tubes. PBMCs were isolated by Ficoll-Paque density-gradient centrifugation, with at least 6 million obtained per sample. Total RNA, at least 6 micrograms per sample, was extracted from PBMCs with Trizol reagent. For every donor, flow cytometry on a PBMC aliquot measured the percentage of naive CD45RAhigh/CD27high T cells. On this clonotype: Its antigen is currently not known. Base qualities are missing; no much larger clone stands one base away.

Sequenced input: blood. The V and J genes are TRBV10-3 and TRBJ1-2, with a weak D call of TRBD1 (6 bases match). This receptor was obtained from a man aged 18 to 30 in good health. CDR3 sequence: CAISEPVGAGANYGYTF. The nucleotides read TGTGCCATCAGTGAGCCAGTGGGCGCAGGGGCCAACTATGGCTACACCTTC.